This section outlines one TCR beta chain sequence together with its context. Its antigen is as yet unknown. Regarding treatment: 15 to 20 received Ad26.COV2.S at low or high dose, single or two shots; about 5 received placebo; per-sample allocation not given. The study sampled participants on day 63 after the first vaccine or placebo injection. An adult of 18-55 years in Boston served as donor. Immunization relied on an Ad26 vector, which expressed Wuhan-strain SARS-CoV-2 spike. This specimen belongs to a study of Ad26.COV2.S vaccination and SARS-CoV-2 variants. The overall study: Once or twice, 56 days apart, Ad26.COV2.S was delivered intramuscularly. Regarding the study as a whole: Vaccine recipients showed a spike-specific TCR breadth that was higher than in placebo recipients.

The data were produced by immunoSEQ multiplex PCR, yet TCRdb's version contains in-frame clones alone and is incomplete. The sample shows some 390,000 clones, about nine tenths of them seen only once. The germline CDR1 and CDR2 sequences are SGHKS and YYEKEE (reference sequence). The V and J ends lost 0 bases and 7 bases respectively, with 11 bases between them. There are 15 residues in the CDR3. The V and J genes are TRBV5-5 and TRBJ1-6; D may be TRBD1 (6 bases). The sample was peripheral blood, taken in a trial of Ad26.COV2.S vaccine versus placebo. The clonotype originates from a person between 18 and 65 years old who received the Ad26.COV2.S COVID-19 vaccine or a placebo. Here the CDR3 reads CASSLGDRRNSPLHF. The CDR3 DNA reads TGTGCCAGCAGCTTGGGCGACAGGAGGAATTCACCCCTCCACTTT. The full variable domain, in which reference TRBV5-5 and TRBJ1-6 provide the parts outside the CDR3, is DAGVTQSPTHLIKTRGQQVTLRCSPISGHKSVSWYQQVLGQGPQFIFQYYEKEERGRGNFPDRFSARQFPNYSSELNVNALLLGDSALYLCASSLGDRRNSPLHFGNGTRLTVT.